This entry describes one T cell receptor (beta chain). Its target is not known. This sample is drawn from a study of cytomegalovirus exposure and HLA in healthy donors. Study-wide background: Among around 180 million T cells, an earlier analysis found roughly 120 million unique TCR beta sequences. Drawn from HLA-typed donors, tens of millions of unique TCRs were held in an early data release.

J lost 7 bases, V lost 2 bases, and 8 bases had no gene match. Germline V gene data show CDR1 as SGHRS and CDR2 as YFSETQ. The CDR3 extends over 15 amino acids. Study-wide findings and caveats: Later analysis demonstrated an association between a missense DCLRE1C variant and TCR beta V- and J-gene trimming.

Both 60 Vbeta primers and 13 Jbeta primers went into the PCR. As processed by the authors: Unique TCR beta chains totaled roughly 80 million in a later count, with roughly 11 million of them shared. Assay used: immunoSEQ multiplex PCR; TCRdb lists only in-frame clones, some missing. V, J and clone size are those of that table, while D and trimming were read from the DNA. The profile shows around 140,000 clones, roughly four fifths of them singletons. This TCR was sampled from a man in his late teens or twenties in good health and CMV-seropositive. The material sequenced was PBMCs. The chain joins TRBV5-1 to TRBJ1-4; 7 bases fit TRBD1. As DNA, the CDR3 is TGCGCCAGCAGCTTACAGACAGGGAGGCGTGAAAAACTGTTTTTT. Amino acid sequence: CASSLQTGRREKLFF. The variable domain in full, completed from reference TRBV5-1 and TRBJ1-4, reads KAGVTQTPRYLIKTRGQQVTLSCSPISGHRSVSWYQQTPGQGLQFLFEYFSETQRNKGNFPGRFSGRQFSNSRSEMNVSTLELGDSALYLCASSLQTGRREKLFFGSGTQLSVL.